These 26 T cell receptor beta chains came from one sample sequenced in a study of cytomegalovirus exposure and HLA in healthy donors. 13 Jbeta primers and 60 Vbeta primers were used for the PCR. The assay was immunoSEQ multiplex PCR, and TCRdb's table has in-frame clones only and misses some. The listing records about 88,000 clones. The specimen sequenced was PBMCs. All receptors come from a girl aged 10 to 17 in good health and CMV-seropositive.

The genes are TRBV5-1 and TRBJ1-6, with D perhaps TRBD1 (6 bases). Trimming shortened V by 4 bases and J by 6 bases, and 17 bases separated the two germline ends. The CDR3 has 16 residues. Germline CDR1 SGHRS, CDR2 YFSETQ. CDR3 residues: CASSPTAGAGNSPLHF. The CDR3 DNA is TGCGCCAGCAGCCCCACGGCAGGGGCGGGTAATTCACCCCTCCACTTT.

This chain connects TRBV15 to TRBJ1-2; 10 positions agree with TRBD1. The J segment lost 6 bases and the V segment lost 4 bases, leaving 2 bases of the junction unmatched. CDR1 and CDR2 (germline): LNHNV, YYDKDF (reference sequence). The CDR3 runs 13 residues. The CDR3 spells CATSTGTGDGYTF. The CDR3 bases are TGTGCCACCAGCACCGGGACAGGGGATGGCTACACCTTC.

The V gene is TRBV4-3, the J gene TRBJ1-5; 7 bases are a match to TRBD1. Trimming took 4 bases from V and 4 from J; bases not matched to a gene: 4. CDR1 and CDR2 (germline): LGHNA, YSLEER. CDR3 length equals 14 residues. CDR3 nucleotides: TGCGCCAGCAGCCCGGGACAGCCGAATCAGCCCCAGCATTTT. Encoded protein: CASSPGQPNQPQHF.

The rearrangement joins TRBV5-6 to TRBJ1-3, with TRBD1 matching 11 bases. J lost 2 bases, V lost 3 bases, and 1 base had no gene match. This CDR3 has 15 amino acids. In germline, CDR1 is SGHDT, CDR2 YYEEEE. The CDR3 is CASSWDRGTGNTIYF. In DNA, the CDR3 is TGTGCCAGCAGCTGGGACAGGGGGACTGGAAACACCATATATTTT. Filled out from reference TRBV5-6 and TRBJ1-3, the complete variable domain reads DAGVTQSPTHLIKTRGQQVTLRCSPKSGHDTVSWYQQALGQGPQFIFQYYEEEERQRGNFPDRFSGHQFPNYSSELNVNALLLGDSALYLCASSWDRGTGNTIYFGEGSWLTVV.

The chain uses TRBV7-9 and TRBJ1-2; 8 bases are shared with TRBD1. The trim removed 5 bases at V and 10 bases at J, leaving 6 bases unmatched. The CDR3 covers 12 residues. The germline gives CDR1 SEHNR, CDR2 FQNEAQ (reference sequence). Written as DNA, the CDR3 is TGTGCCAGCAGCGCGACAGGGGAAGACTACACCTTC. Protein: CASSATGEDYTF.

The chain couples TRBV4-2 to TRBJ1-1; 7 bases agree with TRBD1. V lost 4 bases, J lost 3 bases, and 14 bases stayed unmatched. Germline V gene lookup returns CDR1 LGHNA and CDR2 YNFKEQ. The CDR3 runs to 17 residues. This CDR3 reads CASSPAGIGGSYTEAFF. DNA of the CDR3: TGTGCCAGCAGCCCAGCCGGGATAGGGGGCTCGTACACTGAAGCTTTCTTT.

The V and J genes are TRBV7-2 and TRBJ2-5, with 7 bases aligning to TRBD2. The CDR3 length is 15 residues. Germline assignment: CDR1 SGHTA and CDR2 FQGNSA. With V trimmed by 2 bases and J by 6 bases, 9 bases remained unmatched. In nucleotides, the CDR3 is TGTGCCAGCAGCTTATGGGGGGGTGATAGGAAGACCCAGTACTTC. This translates into CASSLWGGDRKTQYF.

The genes are TRBV13 and TRBJ2-3, with D unclear. Germline V CDR1 and CDR2: PRHDT, FYEKMQ (reference sequence). The CDR3 runs to 15 residues. V lost 5 bases, J lost 5 bases, and 17 bases lay in between. CDR3 region: CASSPPFRAGDTQYF. CDR3 DNA sequence: TGTGCCAGCAGCCCCCCGTTCCGAGCAGGAGATACGCAGTATTTT.

The chain uses TRBV29-1 and TRBJ1-4; no definite D call. The CDR3 has 14 residues. The germline V gene encodes CDR1 SQVTM and CDR2 ANQGSEA. The V gene lost 4 bases and the J gene lost 5 bases, with 14 bases spanning the gap. The CDR3 sequence is CSVVSSWENEKLFF. CDR3 DNA sequence: TGCAGCGTTGTCAGTAGTTGGGAGAATGAAAAACTGTTTTTT.

The chain couples TRBV4-3 to TRBJ1-3, with D unclear. Germline lookup yields CDR1 LGHNA and CDR2 YSLEER. CDR3 size: 14 residues. Trimming stripped 0 bases from V and 2 bases from J, with 5 bases between. The CDR3 is CASSQDGAGNTIYF. In nucleotides, the CDR3 is TGCGCCAGCAGCCAAGACGGAGCTGGAAACACCATATATTTT.

The chain carries TRBV10-3 and TRBJ2-7; TRBD2 is a possible D gene (5 bases). The germline CDR1 and CDR2 sequences are ENHRY and SYGVKD. CDR3 length: 15 amino acids. V gave up 2 bases and J gave up 3 bases, with 14 bases separating them. The CDR3 bases are TGTGCCATCAGTGAGGCCGGGATTCAAGTCTACGAGCAGTACTTC. Translated: CAISEAGIQVYEQYF.

The gene calls are TRBV2 and TRBJ2-7; D perhaps matches TRBD1 (5 bases). CDR1 and CDR2 from the germline V gene are SNHLY and FYNNEI. Trimming stripped 2 bases from V and 2 bases from J, with 7 bases between. The CDR3 totals 13 residues. The CDR3: CASSEQGPYEQYF. The CDR3 region has the DNA TGTGCCAGCAGTGAACAGGGCCCCTACGAGCAGTACTTC.

The chain couples TRBV18 to TRBJ2-7; 10 nucleotides align to TRBD1. Germline assignment: CDR1 KGHSH and CDR2 LQKENI. After removal of 6 bases from V and 4 bases from J, the junction contained 6 bases not matched to a gene. The CDR3 spans 14 residues. This CDR3 is CASSGQGIEYEQYF. CDR3 coding DNA: TGTGCCAGCTCGGGACAGGGGATCGAGTACGAGCAGTACTTC.

The chain couples TRBV11-2 to TRBJ1-2; TRBD1 aligns across 9 bases. With V trimmed by 3 bases and J by 9 bases, 5 bases remained unmatched. The V gene's germline CDR1 is SGHAT and CDR2 FQNNGV. This CDR3 has 13 amino acids. The CDR3 region is CASSFRQGVRYTF. CDR3 nucleotide sequence: TGTGCCAGCAGCTTTAGACAGGGGGTTCGCTACACCTTC.

The V and J genes are TRBV6-1 and TRBJ1-1; no reliable D call. V gave up 7 bases and J gave up 0 bases, with 15 bases separating them. The V gene's germline CDR1 is MNHNS and CDR2 SASEGT. This CDR3 has 15 residues. The CDR3 region has the DNA TGTGCCAGCATCCGTACGGCGGCCATGAACACTGAAGCTTTCTTT. This gives the protein CASIRTAAMNTEAFF.

The chain is built from TRBV5-1 and TRBJ2-1; tentatively, D is TRBD2 (5 bases). Germline lookup yields CDR1 SGHRS and CDR2 YFSETQ. Trimming left V 2 bases short and J 3 bases short, with 15 bases between. CDR3 length: 16 residues. The DNA for the CDR3 is TGCGCCAGCAGCTTCCGTAGTAGCGCTGGCTACAATGAGCAGTTCTTC. The encoded protein is CASSFRSSAGYNEQFF.

The chain has TRBV11-1 and TRBJ1-1; perhaps TRBD1 as D (5 bases). Germline V gene lookup returns CDR1 SGHAT and CDR2 FQDESV (reference sequence). CDR3 length: 14 amino acids. Trimming shortened V by 3 bases and J by 0 bases, and 8 bases separated the two germline ends. CDR3 coding DNA: TGTGCCAGCAGCTTGGACATAATGAACACTGAAGCTTTCTTT. Its protein product is CASSLDIMNTEAFF. The full variable domain, with the rest looked up from reference TRBV11-1 and TRBJ1-1, is EAEVAQSPRYKITEKSQAVAFWCDPISGHATLYWYRQILGQGPELLVQFQDESVVDDSQLPKDRFSAERLKGVDSTLKIQPAELGDSAMYLCASSLDIMNTEAFFGQGTRLTVV.

The CDR3 sequence: CASSSTGTAVYEQYF. CDR3 DNA sequence: TGTGCCAGCTCATCAACCGGGACAGCCGTCTACGAGCAGTACTTC. This chain joins TRBV18 and TRBJ2-7, with 7 bases identical to TRBD1. The CDR3 spans 15 residues. Trimming took 5 bases from V and 3 from J; bases not matched to a gene: 10. The germline V gene encodes CDR1 KGHSH and CDR2 LQKENI.

The rearrangement joins TRBV12-2 to TRBJ1-1; the listed D gene, TRBD1, was not tested against the DNA. TRBV12-2 is designated a pseudogene. CDR3 length: 16 amino acids. The CDR3 is CASRFRGTPYDTEAFF. CDR3 coding DNA: TGTGCAAGTCGCTTCCGAGGGACACCGTATGATACTGAAGCTTTCTTT.

The chain recombines TRBV15 with TRBJ1-1; TRBD1 is a possible D gene (5 bases). V dropped 0 bases and J dropped 4 bases, with 9 bases sitting between them. Germline V gives CDR1 LNHNV, CDR2 YYDKDF (reference sequence). There are 14 residues in the CDR3. CDR3 in amino acids: CATSRDGGGTEAFF. CDR3 in DNA: TGTGCCACCAGCAGAGACGGGGGGGGCACTGAAGCTTTCTTT.

This chain links TRBV5-4 with TRBJ2-4; D is possibly TRBD2 (6 bases). The CDR3 is made up of 16 amino acids. Deletions cut 4 bases from V and 3 bases from J, with 17 bases between. The V gene's germline CDR1 is SGHNT and CDR2 YYREEE (reference sequence). CDR3 residues: CASSLAGTAGKNIQYF. The CDR3 region has the DNA TGTGCCAGCAGCCTGGCTGGGACTGCAGGCAAAAACATTCAGTACTTC.

The chain links TRBV6-6 to TRBJ1-1, with a tentative D call TRBD1 (5 bases). The CDR3 covers 15 residues. Germline V gene data show CDR1 as MNHNY and CDR2 as SVGAGI (reference sequence). The V gene lost 3 bases and the J gene lost 4 bases, with 15 bases spanning the gap. The CDR3 nucleotides read TGTGCCAGCAGTTATCCGGGCAGGGAGGGCACTGAAGCTTTCTTT. This codes for CASSYPGREGTEAFF.

CDR3 bases: TGTGCCAGCACCCCGGCGGGGACCTATGGCTACACCTTC. Translating it yields CASTPAGTYGYTF. The chain employs TRBV7-9 and TRBJ1-2, with D possibly TRBD1 on 5 matching bases. The CDR3 contains 13 residues. Germline CDR1 reads SEHNR; CDR2 reads FQNEAQ (reference sequence). V was pared by 7 bases and J by 4 bases, with 13 bases between.

This chain connects TRBV13 to TRBJ2-3, with TRBD1 matching 8 bases. Germline V CDR1 and CDR2: PRHDT, FYEKMQ (reference sequence). V shed 4 bases and J 5 bases; nucleotides not matched to a gene: 8. CDR3 size: 15 residues. The CDR3 DNA is TGTGCCAGCAGCTACCGGACAGGGAAGGAAGATACGCAGTATTTT. Amino acids: CASSYRTGKEDTQYF. Full variable domain (rest looked up from reference TRBV13 and TRBJ2-3): AAGVIQSPRHLIKEKRETATLKCYPIPRHDTVYWYQQGPGQDPQFLISFYEKMQSDKGSIPDRFSAQQFSDYHSELNMSSLELGDSALYFCASSYRTGKEDTQYFGPGTRLTVL.

This chain uses TRBV5-1 with TRBJ2-7, with D possibly TRBD2 on 5 matching bases. This CDR3 spans 18 amino acids. Germline V gene lookup returns CDR1 SGHRS and CDR2 YFSETQ. With 3 bases removed from V and 0 bases from J, the gap between germline ends came to 22 bases. Here the CDR3 DNA reads TGCGCCAGCAGCTGGGAGCCCAGCCATCAAACCTTCTCCTACGAGCAGTACTTC. Translating gives CASSWEPSHQTFSYEQYF.

The V and J genes are TRBV4-3 and TRBJ1-2, with D possibly matching TRBD1 (6 bases). V lost 4 bases to trimming and J lost 1 base, with 25 bases between them. The CDR3 has 19 amino acids. Germline V gene data show CDR1 as LGHNA and CDR2 as YSLEER. The chain's CDR3 is CASSPEKGGLGGSNYGYTF. The DNA of the CDR3 is TGCGCCAGCAGCCCGGAAAAGGGGGGCCTGGGGGGGAGTAACTATGGCTACACCTTC.